This TCR beta chain comes out of a study of blood T cell repertoires in COVID-19. Looking at the study overall: COVID-19 samples collected from the United States, Italy and Spain covered acute and convalescent phases.

Generated by immunoSEQ multiplex PCR, the TCRdb table keeps only in-frame clones and is missing some. The data show fewer than 350,000 clones, 90% seen once. The TCR comes from a woman younger than 30 with acute COVID-19. Specimen: PBMCs or T cells enriched from blood (not recorded which).

This CDR3 is CASSLRTGTPSEQYF. The CDR3 region has the DNA TGTGCCAGCAGCCTTCGGACCGGGACTCCCTCCGAGCAGTACTTC. V gene TRBV4-2 combines with J gene TRBJ2-7, with D possibly being TRBD2 (6 bases). The CDR3 has 15 residues. Trimming removed 4 bases at V and 6 bases at J, with 19 bases between. Germline values: CDR1 LGHNA, CDR2 YNFKEQ.